This T cell receptor beta chain was retrieved from a study of post-analysis software for immune sequencing data. Study-wide points: Strong same-batch co-clustering of samples appeared with F measure clustering. Compared with controls, patients had more of roughly five TRBV segments, including TRBV5-6, TRBV5-1 and TRBV20-1.

Libraries were made from TCR beta cDNA, and they carried unique molecular identifiers. MiXCR was run by TCRdb on the PCR reads, yielding one entry per CDR3 protein. Here the sample spans fewer than 550,000 distinct CDR3 sequences, around a third being singletons. A few counts support this clonotype. As yet, its antigen is unknown. Trimming took off 5 bases at V and 1 base at J, with 14 bases between the two ends. CDR3 size: 15 residues. The germline CDR1 and CDR2 sequences are SEHNR and FQNEAQ (reference sequence). The TCR comes from a girl under 18 with multiple sclerosis. The sequenced sample was blood. The J gene is TRBJ1-1, the V gene TRBV7-9; D uncertain. The CDR3 nucleotides are TGTGCCAGCAGCCCACAACAGACTTCGAACACTGAAGCTTTCTTT. Translating gives CASSPQQTSNTEAFF. The whole variable domain, remainder taken from reference TRBV7-9 and TRBJ1-1, is DTGVSQNPRHKITKRGQNVTFRCDPISEHNRLYWYRQTLGQGPEFLTYFQNEAQLEKSRLLSDRFSAERPKGSFSTLEIQRTEQGDSAMYLCASSPQQTSNTEAFFGQGTRLTVV.